These 32 T cell receptor beta chains share one sample of origin, sequenced in a study of yellow fever vaccine responses in identical twins. TCRdb reanalysed the RT-PCR reads using MiXCR and keeps one entry per CDR3 protein. The data show under 30,000 distinct CDR3 sequences, over 75% seen once. The sequencing used T cells from blood (PBMCs), unsorted or a sorted subset (not recorded which), collected before or after yellow fever vaccination (not recorded which). The source of these receptors is a woman aged 18 to 35 who received the yellow fever vaccine.

A single count supports this clonotype. The gene calls are TRBV10-1 and TRBJ1-1, with 8 bases fitting TRBD1. This CDR3 contains 13 residues. After removal of 6 bases from V and 6 bases from J, the junction contained 6 bases not matched to a gene. CDR1 and CDR2 (germline): WNHNN, SYGVQD (reference sequence). The CDR3 DNA reads TGCGCCAGCAGCGCGGGACAGGCCTCTGAAGCTTTCTTT. It encodes CASSAGQASEAFF.

J is TRBJ1-1 and V is TRBV28; no definite D call. Germline V gene lookup returns CDR1 MDHEN and CDR2 SYDVKM. This CDR3 has 15 residues. Trimming stripped 1 base from V and 0 bases from J, with 9 bases between. CDR3 in amino acids: CASSLLGSLNTEAFF. The DNA of the CDR3 is TGTGCCAGCAGTTTATTAGGGAGTTTGAACACTGAAGCTTTCTTT.

The table lists this clonotype with a few counts. The chain employs TRBV29-1 and TRBJ2-1; D tentatively reads TRBD1 or TRBD2 (5 bases each). The CDR3 sequence is 13 residues long. The V end lost 5 bases, the J end lost 4 bases, and 12 bases lay between the germline ends. Per germline, CDR1 SQVTM and CDR2 ANQGSEA. The CDR3 DNA is TGCAGCGTTTCCGGGACGGGATACAATGAGCAGTTCTTC. This gives the protein CSVSGTGYNEQFF.

This clonotype was found once. The chain couples TRBV5-5 to TRBJ2-3; D unresolved. Trimming cost V 4 bases and J 11 bases, with 17 bases left between them. Germline V gene sequence: CDR1 SGHKS, CDR2 YYEKEE (reference sequence). This CDR3 contains 13 residues. Here the CDR3 reads CASSLGPFGEQYF. In DNA form, the CDR3 reads TGTGCCAGCAGCCTAGGGCCATTCGGTGAGCAGTATTTT.

The rearrangement uses TRBV5-6 and TRBJ1-3; 8 nucleotides line up with TRBD1. The length of the CDR3 is 14 residues. Trimming took 1 base from V and 8 from J; bases not matched to a gene: 5. Germline V gene data show CDR1 as SGHDT and CDR2 as YYEEEE. The CDR3 DNA follows: TGTGCCAGCAGCTTGCGTCAGGGGGCGGACACCATATATTTT. As protein: CASSLRQGADTIYF.

The chain uses TRBV24-1 and TRBJ2-5; D remains ambiguous. Trimming stripped 4 bases from V and 0 bases from J, with 5 bases between. The CDR3 sequence is 13 residues long. Germline loops: CDR1 KGHDR, CDR2 SFDVKD. In DNA, the CDR3 is TGTGCCACCAGTGACCTGTACCAAGAGACCCAGTACTTC. It encodes CATSDLYQETQYF.

This chain uses TRBV10-3 with TRBJ1-1; D remains unclear. This CDR3 has 12 amino acids. Deletions cut 6 bases from V and 1 base from J, with 6 bases between. CDR1 is ENHRY, CDR2 SYGVKD, per germline. This chain's CDR3 is CAIRTQNTEAFF. DNA for the CDR3: TGTGCCATCAGAACCCAGAACACTGAAGCTTTCTTT.

The J gene is TRBJ2-1, the V gene TRBV6-1, with D perhaps matching TRBD1 or TRBD2 (5 bases each). The CDR3 is 12 residues long. The ends were cut back, 6 bases at V and 3 bases at J, with 6 bases in the middle. Looked up from germline, CDR1 is MNHNS and CDR2 is SASEGT. This CDR3 reads CASRRGYNEQFF. In nucleotides, the CDR3 is TGTGCCAGCAGGAGGGGCTACAATGAGCAGTTCTTC.

The chain is built from TRBV4-1 and TRBJ1-5; 8 nucleotides line up with TRBD1. Germline V lookup: CDR1 MGHRA, CDR2 YSYEKL. CDR3 length equals 15 residues. Trimming took 2 bases from V and 6 from J; bases not matched to a gene: 6. Here the CDR3 DNA reads TGCGCCAGCAGCCAACGCAGGGGGCTTGGTCAGCCCCAGCATTTT. It specifies CASSQRRGLGQPQHF.

V gene TRBV29-1 combines with J gene TRBJ2-1; tentative D call: TRBD2 (6 bases). Germline-derived CDR1 and CDR2 are SQVTM and ANQGSEA. There are 12 residues in the CDR3. V lost 2 bases and J lost 9, with 11 bases in between. CDR3 loop: CSVEFGRREQFF. Written as DNA, the CDR3 is TGCAGCGTTGAATTCGGGAGACGTGAGCAGTTCTTC.

This clonotype has a handful of counts. This chain links TRBV29-1 with TRBJ1-2; D perhaps matches TRBD1 (6 bases). The CDR3 consists of 12 residues. Trimming cost V 2 bases and J 6 bases, with 10 bases left between them. CDR1 and CDR2 (germline): SQVTM, ANQGSEA. The CDR3 protein is CSVESPGDGYTF. The CDR3, as DNA: TGCAGCGTTGAATCCCCAGGGGATGGCTACACCTTC.

The chain recombines TRBV11-3 with TRBJ2-4; TRBD2 matches at 11 bases. J was trimmed by 0 bases and V by 5 bases; bases with no gene match: 3. Germline loops: CDR1 SGHNT, CDR2 YENEEA. The CDR3 runs 16 residues. CDR3 coding DNA: TGTGCCAGCAGCAATAGCGGGGGGGAAGCCAAAAACATTCAGTACTTC. Amino acid sequence: CASSNSGGEAKNIQYF.

The chain carries TRBV3-1 and TRBJ2-5; D not certain. Looked up from germline, CDR1 is LGHDT and CDR2 is YNNKEL (reference sequence). V lost 2 bases, J lost 0 bases, and 4 bases lay in between. The CDR3 sequence is 13 residues long. The CDR3 sequence is CASSQRYQETQYF. Here the CDR3 DNA reads TGTGCCAGCAGCCAAAGGTACCAAGAGACCCAGTACTTC.

The rearrangement uses TRBV3-1 and TRBJ2-3, with D unclear. Germline loops: CDR1 LGHDT, CDR2 YNNKEL (reference sequence). V lost 0 bases to trimming and J lost 10 bases, with 8 bases between them. CDR3 size: 12 residues. CDR3 DNA: TGTGCCAGCAGCCAAGATCCAGGAGCGCAGTATTTT. Translating it yields CASSQDPGAQYF.

V is TRBV29-1 and J is TRBJ1-1; a weak D match, TRBD1 (5 bases). This CDR3 is 12 amino acids long. CDR1 and CDR2 (germline): SQVTM, ANQGSEA. The V gene lost 5 bases and the J gene lost 3 bases, with 10 bases spanning the gap. CDR3 amino acids: CSVLQGDTEAFF. For the CDR3, the DNA is TGCAGCGTTCTCCAAGGGGACACTGAAGCTTTCTTT.

The chain has TRBV23-1 and TRBJ1-2; 11 bases are shared with TRBD1. TRBV23-1 is an ORF for which the function is uncertain. The CDR3 length is 17 residues. The V gene end was trimmed by 0 bases and the J gene end by 4 bases; junction bases not matched to a gene: 7. The CDR3 nucleotides are TGCGCCAGCAGTCAATCTCTGGACAGGGGGCGCGGCTATGGCTACACCTTC. Residues: CASSQSLDRGRGYGYTF.

The gene calls are TRBV20-1 and TRBJ2-5; D is ambiguous. This CDR3 spans 11 amino acids. The ends were cut back, 0 bases at V and 4 bases at J, with 3 bases in the middle. The germline CDR1 and CDR2 sequences are DFQATT and SNEGSKA (reference sequence). The CDR3 region has the DNA TGCAGTGCTAGAGATCGAGAGACCCAGTACTTC. Translating it yields CSARDRETQYF.

The rearrangement joins TRBV4-3 to TRBJ2-5, with TRBD2 matching over 10 bases. The germline V gene encodes CDR1 LGHNA and CDR2 YSLEER. The CDR3 loop spans 17 amino acids. The V and J ends lost 0 bases and 7 bases, in that order; junction bases with no gene match: 11. The CDR3 region is CASSQDRLAGAPGTQYF. DNA for the CDR3: TGCGCCAGCAGCCAAGATAGGCTAGCGGGGGCCCCGGGGACCCAGTACTTC.

The chain has TRBV3-1 and TRBJ1-1; TRBD1 is a possible D gene (5 bases). This CDR3 contains 14 residues. Trimming stripped 3 bases from V and 0 bases from J, with 8 bases between. The germline gives CDR1 LGHDT, CDR2 YNNKEL (reference sequence). The CDR3 protein is CASSQQQVNTEAFF. The CDR3 coding sequence is TGTGCCAGCAGCCAGCAACAGGTGAACACTGAAGCTTTCTTT.

This clonotype was detected a few times. The V gene is TRBV11-3, the J gene TRBJ2-1, with 7 bases that match TRBD2. CDR1 SGHNT and CDR2 YENEEA come from the germline V gene. The CDR3 contains 17 residues. The V and J ends lost 5 bases and 8 bases, in that order; junction bases with no gene match: 18. The CDR3 nucleotides are TGTGCCAGCAGCCTCAACAAACTAGCGAGGAGTATCGATGAGCAGTTCTTC. This sequence encodes CASSLNKLARSIDEQFF.

The chain recombines TRBV12-3 or TRBV12-4 with TRBJ1-6; D not certain. The CDR3 runs to 12 residues. Between the trimmed V and J ends, which lost 3 bases and 10 bases, there was a span of 7 bases. CDR3 protein: CASSFVPSPLHF. The CDR3 DNA is TGTGCCAGCAGTTTTGTTCCCTCACCCCTCCACTTT.

This chain connects TRBV5-6 to TRBJ2-7; D remains ambiguous. With 0 bases removed from V and 3 bases from J, the gap between germline ends came to 16 bases. CDR1 SGHDT and CDR2 YYEEEE come from the germline V gene. This CDR3 is 16 amino acids long. CDR3 residues: CASSLEGAREYYEQYV. DNA for the CDR3: TGTGCCAGCAGCTTGGAAGGCGCCAGAGAGTACTACGAGCAGTACGTC.

V gene TRBV9 combines with J gene TRBJ1-1; D ambiguous. This CDR3 is built from 13 residues. In germline, CDR1 is SGDLS, CDR2 YYNGEE. V lost 0 bases to trimming and J lost 0 bases, with 3 bases between them. In DNA form, the CDR3 reads TGTGCCAGCAGCGTAGAGGTGAACACTGAAGCTTTCTTT. The encoded protein is CASSVEVNTEAFF. Complete variable domain (other parts from reference TRBV9 and TRBJ1-1): DSGVTQTPKHLITATGQRVTLRCSPRSGDLSVYWYQQSLDQGLQFLIQYYNGEERAKGNILERFSAQQFPDLHSELNLSSLELGDSALYFCASSVEVNTEAFFGQGTRLTVV.

The chain links TRBV11-3 to TRBJ2-1; 9 bases align to TRBD2. This CDR3 is built from 18 residues. CDR1 is SGHNT, CDR2 YENEEA, per germline. V was clipped by 0 bases and J by 8 bases; unmatched bases: 14. CDR3 sequence reads: CASSLDALSGSASYEQFF. The DNA of the CDR3 is TGTGCCAGCAGCTTAGATGCGCTTAGCGGGAGTGCTAGCTATGAGCAGTTCTTC.

The gene calls are TRBV3-1 and TRBJ2-1, with TRBD2 as a possible D gene (7 bases). Trimming cost V 4 bases and J 8 bases, with 15 bases left between them. The germline V gene has CDR1 LGHDT and CDR2 YNNKEL (reference sequence). There are 14 residues in the CDR3. CDR3 sequence (DNA): TGTGCCAGCAGCCTCGGACTAGGGGGAGATGAGCAGTTCTTC. Its protein is CASSLGLGGDEQFF.

This clonotype was seen a single time. The chain uses TRBV20-1 and TRBJ2-3, with a possible D match to TRBD1 (5 bases). The V end lost 6 bases, the J end lost 2 bases, and 18 bases lay between the germline ends. The CDR3 runs 15 residues. The germline V gene encodes CDR1 DFQATT and CDR2 SNEGSKA (reference sequence). The CDR3 nucleotides are TGCAGTGCCCTCCCTACAGGAAAAGCCACAGATACGCAGTATTTT. Amino acid sequence: CSALPTGKATDTQYF.

This chain links TRBV24-1 with TRBJ1-3; D is possibly TRBD1 (5 bases). The CDR3 consists of 12 residues. V was cut by 1 base and J by 11 bases, with 8 bases left in between. Germline V gives CDR1 KGHDR, CDR2 SFDVKD. CDR3 amino acids: CATSDFQGAIYF. The CDR3, as DNA: TGTGCCACCAGTGATTTCCAGGGAGCCATATATTTT.

The CDR3 is CASSFLLGRAYNEQFF. CDR3 DNA: TGCGCCAGCAGCTTTCTCTTGGGCAGAGCCTACAATGAGCAGTTCTTC. V is TRBV5-1 and J is TRBJ2-1, with unresolved D. Germline-derived CDR1 and CDR2 are SGHRS and YFSETQ. The CDR3 spans 16 residues. Trimming removed 2 bases from V and 2 bases from J, with 14 bases in between.

The rearrangement links TRBV6-5 to TRBJ1-5; TRBD1 might be the D (5 bases). This CDR3 comprises 13 residues. V was trimmed by 3 bases and J by 5 bases, leaving 8 bases between them. In germline, CDR1 is MNHEY, CDR2 SVGAGI. DNA of the CDR3: TGTGCCAGCAGTTATGGGGCCGATCAGCCCCAGCATTTT. Its protein is CASSYGADQPQHF.

This clonotype appeared once. This chain uses TRBV18 with TRBJ2-1; D might be TRBD1 (6 bases). The CDR3 is 17 residues long. The V and J ends lost 0 bases and 1 base respectively, with 13 bases between them. The germline V gene encodes CDR1 KGHSH and CDR2 LQKENI. This CDR3 reads CASSPPGWDNSYNEQFF. CDR3 nucleotides: TGTGCCAGCTCACCACCCGGGTGGGACAATTCCTACAATGAGCAGTTCTTC. The full variable domain, rest sourced from reference TRBV18 and TRBJ2-1, is NAGVMQNPRHLVRRRGQEARLRCSPMKGHSHVYWYRQLPEEGLKFMVYLQKENIIDESGMPKERFSAEFPKEGPSILRIQQVVRGDSAAYFCASSPPGWDNSYNEQFFGPGTRLTVL.

The chain links TRBV5-6 to TRBJ2-7, with TRBD1 as a possible D gene (6 bases). V lost 4 bases and J 1 base, leaving 9 bases between the germline ends. The germline V gene encodes CDR1 SGHDT and CDR2 YYEEEE. The CDR3 is 13 amino acids. The CDR3 DNA is TGTGCCAGCAGCCCCGGACAGTCCTACGAGCAGTACTTC. It codes for CASSPGQSYEQYF.

For the CDR3, the DNA is TGTGCCAGCAGCTTATCTACAGCGGTCATCGGGGAGCTGTTTTTT. This codes for CASSLSTAVIGELFF. This chain connects TRBV11-2 to TRBJ2-2, with a tentative D call TRBD2 (5 bases). Germline-derived CDR1 and CDR2 are SGHAT and FQNNGV. V was clipped by 2 bases and J by 7 bases, with 14 bases between them. CDR3 length: 15 amino acids. Complete variable domain (other parts from reference TRBV11-2 and TRBJ2-2): EAGVAQSPRYKIIEKRQSVAFWCNPISGHATLYWYQQILGQGPKLLIQFQNNGVVDDSQLPKDRFSAERLKGVDSTLKIQPAKLEDSAVYLCASSLSTAVIGELFFGEGSRLTVL.